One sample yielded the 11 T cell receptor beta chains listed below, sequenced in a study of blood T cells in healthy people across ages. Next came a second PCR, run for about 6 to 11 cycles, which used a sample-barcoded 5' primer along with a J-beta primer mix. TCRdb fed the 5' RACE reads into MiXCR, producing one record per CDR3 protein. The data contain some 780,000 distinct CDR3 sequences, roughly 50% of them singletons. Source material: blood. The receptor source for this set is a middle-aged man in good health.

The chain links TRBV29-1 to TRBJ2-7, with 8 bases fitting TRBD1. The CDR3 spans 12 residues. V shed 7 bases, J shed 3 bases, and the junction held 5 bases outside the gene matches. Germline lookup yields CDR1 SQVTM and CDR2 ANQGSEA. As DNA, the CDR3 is TGCAGCGCAGGACAGGGCGTCTACGAGCAGTACTTC. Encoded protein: CSAGQGVYEQYF.

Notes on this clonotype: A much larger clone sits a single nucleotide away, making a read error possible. In nucleotides, the CDR3 is TGCAGTACGACCGACAGCTGGCTAGCCAAAAACATTCGGTACTTC. Its protein product is CSTTDSWLAKNIRYF. The gene calls are TRBV20-1 and TRBJ2-4; D is possibly TRBD1 or TRBD2 (5 bases each). The germline gives CDR1 DFQATT, CDR2 SNEGSKA (reference sequence). This CDR3 contains 15 residues.

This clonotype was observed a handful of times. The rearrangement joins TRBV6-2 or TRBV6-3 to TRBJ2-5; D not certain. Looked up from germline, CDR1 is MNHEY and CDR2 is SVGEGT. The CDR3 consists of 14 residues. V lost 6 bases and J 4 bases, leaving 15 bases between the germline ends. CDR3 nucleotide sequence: TGTGCCAGCAGCAGACAACAGACACTAGAGACCCAGTACTTC. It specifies CASSRQQTLETQYF.

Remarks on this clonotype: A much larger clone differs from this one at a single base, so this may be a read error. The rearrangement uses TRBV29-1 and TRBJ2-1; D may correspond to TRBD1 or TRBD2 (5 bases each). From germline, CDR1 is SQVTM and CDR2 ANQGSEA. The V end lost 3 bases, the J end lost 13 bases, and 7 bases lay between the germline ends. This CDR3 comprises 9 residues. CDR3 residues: CSVDGTQFF. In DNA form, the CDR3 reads TGCAGCGTTGATGGGACCCAGTTCTTC.

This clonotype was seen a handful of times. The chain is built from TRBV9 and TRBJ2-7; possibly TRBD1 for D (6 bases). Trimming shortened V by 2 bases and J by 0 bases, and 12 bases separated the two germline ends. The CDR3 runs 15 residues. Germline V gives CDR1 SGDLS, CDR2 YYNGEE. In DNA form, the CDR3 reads TGTGCCAGCAGCGTTTGGGCAGGGGACTCCTACGAGCAGTACTTC. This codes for CASSVWAGDSYEQYF.

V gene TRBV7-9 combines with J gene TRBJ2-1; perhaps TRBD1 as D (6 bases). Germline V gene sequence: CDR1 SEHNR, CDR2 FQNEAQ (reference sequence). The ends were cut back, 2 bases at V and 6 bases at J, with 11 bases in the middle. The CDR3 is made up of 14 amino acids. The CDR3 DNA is TGTGCCAGCAGCTTAAAAGGACAGATCAATGAGCAGTTCTTC. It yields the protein CASSLKGQINEQFF.

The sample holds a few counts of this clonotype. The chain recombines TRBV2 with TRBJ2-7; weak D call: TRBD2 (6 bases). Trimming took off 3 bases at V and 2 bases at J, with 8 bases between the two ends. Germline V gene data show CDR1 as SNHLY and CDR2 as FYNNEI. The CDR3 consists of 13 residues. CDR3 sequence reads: CASSEDYPYEQYF. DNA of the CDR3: TGTGCCAGCAGTGAGGACTACCCCTACGAGCAGTACTTC.

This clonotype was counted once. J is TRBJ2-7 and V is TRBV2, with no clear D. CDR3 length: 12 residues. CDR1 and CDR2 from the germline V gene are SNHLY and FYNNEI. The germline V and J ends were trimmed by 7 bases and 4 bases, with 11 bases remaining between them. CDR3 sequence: CASKLASYEQYF. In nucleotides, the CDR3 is TGTGCCAGCAAGTTGGCTTCGTACGAGCAGTACTTC. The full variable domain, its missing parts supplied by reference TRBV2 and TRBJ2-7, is EPEVTQTPSHQVTQMGQEVILRCVPISNHLYFYWYRQILGQKVEFLVSFYNNEISEKSEIFDDQFSVERPDGSNFTLKIRSTKLEDSAMYFCASKLASYEQYFGPGTRLTVT.

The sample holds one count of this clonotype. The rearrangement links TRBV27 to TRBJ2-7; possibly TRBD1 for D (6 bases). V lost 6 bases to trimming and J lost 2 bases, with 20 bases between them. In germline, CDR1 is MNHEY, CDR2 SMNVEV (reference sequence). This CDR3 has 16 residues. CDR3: CASSGMVGQGPYEQYF. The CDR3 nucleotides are TGTGCCAGCAGCGGAATGGTGGGACAAGGCCCCTACGAGCAGTACTTC.

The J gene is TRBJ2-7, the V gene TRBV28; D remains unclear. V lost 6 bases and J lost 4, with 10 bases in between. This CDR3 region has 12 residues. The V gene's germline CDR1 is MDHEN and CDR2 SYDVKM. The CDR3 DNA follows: TGTGCCAGCAGGCCCCCTAATTACGAGCAGTACTTC. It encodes CASRPPNYEQYF.

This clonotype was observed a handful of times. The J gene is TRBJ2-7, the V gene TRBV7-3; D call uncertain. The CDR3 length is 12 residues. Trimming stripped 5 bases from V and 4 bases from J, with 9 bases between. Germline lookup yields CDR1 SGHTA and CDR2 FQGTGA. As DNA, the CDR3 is TGTGCCAGCAGCGTTCCCGGGTACGAGCAGTACTTC. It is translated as CASSVPGYEQYF.